This paragraph reports one T cell receptor beta chain. One junction end does not reproduce the germline sequence, and a read error may be involved. Per germline, CDR1 SGHRS and CDR2 YFSETQ. CDR3 length: 14 residues. The sample belongs to a study of blood T cells in healthy people across ages. The overall study: Per two T cells, about one barcoded beta molecule was captured through template switching.

Through a sample-barcoded 5' primer and a J-beta primer mix, a second PCR was run for roughly 6 to 11 cycles. Using its own MiXCR run on the 5' RACE reads, TCRdb lists one record per CDR3 protein. This table has about 800,000 distinct CDR3 sequences, just under 25% appearing once. These data were also reused for a study on T cells of mothers and their children.

V usage is TRBV5-1 and J usage is TRBJ2-3, with a possible D match to TRBD2 (5 bases). This TCR was sampled from a boy between 10 and 17 years old in good health. The specimen sequenced was blood. CDR3 in amino acids: CAGSLGERTDTQYF. The DNA of the CDR3 is TGCGCCGGCAGCTTGGGAGAGCGGACAGATACGCAGTATTTT.